These 14 T cell receptor beta chains share one sample of origin, sequenced in a study of radiotherapy plus CTLA-4 blockade in lung cancer. Measured with immunoSEQ multiplex PCR; TCRdb has only the in-frame clones, and not every one. The sample lists 40,000 to 45,000 clones, more than 65% seen once, with roughly 10% in the top ten. The input for sequencing was peripheral blood, taken from a patient treated with radiotherapy plus ipilimumab. These receptors were collected from a human donor with non-small cell lung cancer who had stable disease on radiotherapy plus ipilimumab.

The genes are TRBV19 and TRBJ2-6; D is unresolved. Germline V gene sequence: CDR1 LNHDA, CDR2 SQIVND (reference sequence). Trimming pared 4 bases from V and 4 bases from J, leaving 14 bases between. CDR3 length equals 16 residues. The CDR3 spells CASSTGGSAGANVLTF. CDR3 nucleotide sequence: TGTGCCAGTAGTACGGGTGGGTCGGCGGGGGCCAACGTCCTGACTTTC.

The rearrangement uses TRBV19 and TRBJ2-7; the D gene is possibly TRBD2 (7 bases). This CDR3 comprises 13 residues. Germline-derived CDR1 and CDR2 are LNHDA and SQIVND (reference sequence). CDR3 bases: TGTGCGAGAGGGGGAGGGGTGGCCTACGAGCAGTACTTC. Its translation is CARGGGVAYEQYF.

V usage is TRBV2 and J usage is TRBJ1-1; D is unresolved. This CDR3 is built from 13 residues. Germline V lookup: CDR1 SNHLY, CDR2 FYNNEI. V lost 6 bases and J 6 bases, leaving 14 bases between the germline ends. The CDR3 sequence is CASRPETHAEAFF. DNA of the CDR3: TGTGCCAGCAGACCAGAAACCCATGCTGAAGCTTTCTTT.

The chain combines TRBV5-4 with TRBJ1-1; possibly TRBD1 for D (6 bases). The V end was cut by 1 base, the J end by 4 bases, with 8 bases between. This CDR3 contains 13 residues. CDR1 SGHNT and CDR2 YYREEE come from the germline V gene (reference sequence). The CDR3: CASSLRGTTEAFF. DNA for the CDR3: TGTGCCAGCAGCTTGAGGGGGACCACTGAAGCTTTCTTT.

The DNA of the CDR3 is TGTGCCAGCAGCTCCGGGACAGGGCGTACTCAGCCCCAGCATTTT. Translating it yields CASSSGTGRTQPQHF. The genes are TRBV5-6 and TRBJ1-5, with 9 bases lining up with TRBD1. The CDR3 is 15 residues long. Per germline, CDR1 SGHDT and CDR2 YYEEEE. The ends lost 3 bases at V and 6 bases at J; junction bases unmatched: 7.

The table lists this clone with a count of one. CDR3 bases: TGTGCCATCAGCCCCCCCGGGGACTCCCGTTCCGAAGGGGTACACACTGAAGCTTTCTTT. Translating gives CAISPPGDSRSEGVHTEAFF. V is TRBV10-3 and J is TRBJ1-1; possibly TRBD1 for D (5 bases). CDR1 and CDR2 from the germline V gene are ENHRY and SYGVKD. V gave up 6 bases and J gave up 3 bases, with 32 bases separating them. The CDR3 spans 20 residues.

The chain is built from TRBV2 and TRBJ1-2; 8 nucleotides line up with TRBD1. V gave up 6 bases and J gave up 4 bases; unmatched junction bases: 7. The length of the CDR3 is 14 residues. CDR1 and CDR2 (germline): SNHLY, FYNNEI. The CDR3 nucleotides read TGTGCCAGCAGAAGGACAGGGTTGAGCTATGGCTACACCTTC. Encoded protein: CASRRTGLSYGYTF.

In this sample, this clone turned up a few times. The chain couples TRBV10-3 to TRBJ1-2; D is possibly TRBD1 (6 bases). Trimming cost V 4 bases and J 5 bases, with 17 bases left between them. This CDR3 has 15 amino acids. Germline V gene sequence: CDR1 ENHRY, CDR2 SYGVKD. Written as DNA, the CDR3 is TGTGCCATCAGTGCAGGGGTGGGGAGCCTATATGGCTACACCTTC. Its translation is CAISAGVGSLYGYTF.

This clone was seen a handful of times. The rearrangement links TRBV30 to TRBJ2-3, with TRBD2 matching 9 bases. CDR1 and CDR2 from the germline V gene are GTSNPN and SVGIG (reference sequence). The CDR3 runs to 14 residues. J lost 7 bases, V lost 1 base, and 6 bases had no gene match. The CDR3 bases are TGTGCCTGGAGTGGCGGGGGGGGGAGAAATACGCAGTATTTT. Its translation: CAWSGGGGRNTQYF. The full variable domain, rest sourced from reference TRBV30 and TRBJ2-3, is SQTIHQWPATLVQPVGSPLSLECTVEGTSNPNLYWYRQAAGRGLQLLFYSVGIGQISSEVPQNLSASRPQDRQFILSSKKLLLSDSGFYLCAWSGGGGRNTQYFGPGTRLTVL.

This clone was counted once. The V gene is TRBV5-1, the J gene TRBJ2-5, with a tentative D call TRBD2 (6 bases). This CDR3 has 14 residues. Trimming left V 3 bases short and J 2 bases short, with 11 bases between. The germline gives CDR1 SGHRS, CDR2 YFSETQ. In DNA, the CDR3 is TGCGCCAGCAGCTCCGGGGGAGGTCAAGAGACCCAGTACTTC. This sequence encodes CASSSGGGQETQYF. Full variable domain (rest looked up from reference TRBV5-1 and TRBJ2-5): KAGVTQTPRYLIKTRGQQVTLSCSPISGHRSVSWYQQTPGQGLQFLFEYFSETQRNKGNFPGRFSGRQFSNSRSEMNVSTLELGDSALYLCASSSGGGQETQYFGPGTRLLVL.

This clone occurred a few times. DNA of the CDR3: TGTGCCAGCCGCCCCTGGGGGACAGGGGGCTTCAGCTCTGGGGCCAACGTCCTGACTTTC. Its protein is CASRPWGTGGFSSGANVLTF. This rearrangement joins TRBV19 to TRBJ2-6, with 12 bases matching TRBD1. Germline CDR1 is LNHDA and CDR2 is SQIVND (reference sequence). V was clipped by 9 bases and J by 0 bases; unmatched bases: 15. The CDR3 sequence is 20 residues long.

The chain couples TRBV7-2 to TRBJ2-7; perhaps TRBD1 as D (5 bases). This CDR3 has 15 residues. The germline gives CDR1 SGHTA, CDR2 FQGNSA. The V end was cut by 5 bases, the J end by 0 bases, with 14 bases between. The CDR3 is CASSVDSYGSYEQYF. DNA for the CDR3: TGTGCCAGCAGCGTCGACAGCTATGGCTCCTACGAGCAGTACTTC.

The chain joins TRBV10-2 to TRBJ2-1; the D gene is possibly TRBD2 (5 bases). Per germline, CDR1 WSHSY and CDR2 SAAADI. V was clipped by 8 bases and J by 6 bases, with 8 bases between them. This CDR3 spans 11 amino acids. CDR3 protein: CASAGGNEQFF. DNA of the CDR3: TGCGCCAGCGCCGGAGGCAATGAGCAGTTCTTC.

This clone occurred a few times. The V call is TRBV30, the J call TRBJ1-2; the D is unclear. Trimming left V 1 base short and J 8 bases short, with 11 bases between. The CDR3 covers 12 residues. Germline assignment: CDR1 GTSNPN and CDR2 SVGIG (reference sequence). CDR3 bases: TGTGCCTGGAGTGGAGGGCAGCGGGGCTACACCTTC. This translates into CAWSGGQRGYTF.